What follows are 26 T cell receptor beta chains derived from one specimen sequenced in a study of shared clonotypes between healthy human individuals. Naivety among CD8 cells was defined by CD45RO negativity and positive CCR7 selection, thereby excluding terminally differentiated effector memory CD45RA+ cells. The table came from immunoSEQ multiplex PCR; TCRdb's copy has only in-frame clones and leaves some out. The sample lists about 700,000 clones; about 91% were seen once. Sequencing used naive CD8+ T cells sorted from blood. These receptors were taken from a man aged 30-40 years in good health.

Concerning this clone itself: In the same sample, other DNA sequences code for this CDR3. The chain combines TRBV11-2 with TRBJ2-7; maybe TRBD2 (6 bases). Germline V CDR1 and CDR2: SGHAT, FQNNGV. Trimming took 8 bases from V and 2 from J, leaving 10 bases between them. The CDR3 totals 12 residues. The CDR3 protein is CASAGLTYEQYF. CDR3 sequence (DNA): TGTGCCAGCGCGGGACTTACCTACGAGCAGTACTTC.

The table lists this clone with a few counts. This sequence joins TRBV19 and TRBJ2-7; D is possibly TRBD1 (6 bases). This CDR3 comprises 13 residues. Germline CDR1 reads LNHDA; CDR2 reads SQIVND (reference sequence). V was shortened by 5 bases and J by 5 bases, with 13 bases between the two germline ends. The CDR3 spells CASSLTGSNEQYF. CDR3 DNA: TGTGCCAGTAGTTTAACAGGGTCTAACGAGCAGTACTTC. The entire variable domain, with the rest obtained from reference TRBV19 and TRBJ2-7, is as follows: DGGITQSPKYLFRKEGQNVTLSCEQNLNHDAMYWYRQDPGQGLRLIYYSQIVNDFQKGDIAEGYSVSREKKESFPLTVTSAQKNPTAFYLCASSLTGSNEQYFGPGTRLTVT.

The V call is TRBV6-1, the J call TRBJ1-2, with D maybe TRBD1 (6 bases). V lost 2 bases, J lost 2 bases, and 18 bases lay in between. The CDR3 totals 17 residues. Germline CDR1 MNHNS, CDR2 SASEGT. CDR3 loop: CASSEWGGLDPNYGYTF. For the CDR3, the DNA is TGTGCCAGCAGTGAATGGGGGGGGCTGGATCCAAACTATGGCTACACCTTC.

This clone turned up a few times. The CDR3 DNA follows: TGTGCCAGTAGTATCGGGGTTTTCTACGAGCAGTACTTC. It codes for CASSIGVFYEQYF. The V call is TRBV19, the J call TRBJ2-7, with D perhaps matching TRBD2 (5 bases). The CDR3 covers 13 residues. V lost 3 bases, J lost 3 bases, and 9 bases lay in between. In germline, CDR1 is LNHDA, CDR2 SQIVND (reference sequence).

The chain links TRBV10-3 to TRBJ2-1; 11 bases fit TRBD2. Germline loops: CDR1 ENHRY, CDR2 SYGVKD. The CDR3 consists of 15 residues. The V and J ends lost 4 bases and 8 bases, in that order; junction bases with no gene match: 7. The CDR3 DNA sequence: TGTGCCATCAGTGCGACTAGCGGGATTAACGATGAGCAGTTCTTC. Translating gives CAISATSGINDEQFF.

DNA of the CDR3: TGTGCCAGCAGCTTGAAAACGGGACTAGCGGGAGAGGGGTCCGAGCAGTTCTTC. It is translated as CASSLKTGLAGEGSEQFF. V is TRBV5-6 and J is TRBJ2-1, with 14 bases fitting TRBD2. Germline CDR1 reads SGHDT; CDR2 reads YYEEEE. V lost 1 base to trimming and J lost 10 bases; unmatched junction nucleotides: 13. The CDR3 has 18 residues.

This clone occurred once. This sequence joins TRBV18 and TRBJ2-2; D gene uncertain. The CDR3 has 13 residues. Trimming removed 2 bases at V and 3 bases at J, with 4 bases between. CDR1 and CDR2 (germline): KGHSH, LQKENI. CDR3 sequence reads: CASSPVDTGELFF. The CDR3 DNA is TGTGCCAGCTCACCAGTGGACACCGGGGAGCTGTTTTTT.

The CDR3 loop reads CASSPNPGAEQYF. In DNA, the CDR3 is TGCGCCAGCAGCCCTAACCCCGGTGCCGAGCAGTACTTC. The rearrangement links TRBV4-1 to TRBJ2-7; D is unresolved. Looked up from germline, CDR1 is MGHRA and CDR2 is YSYEKL. V lost 4 bases to trimming and J lost 6 bases, with 13 bases between them. The CDR3 loop spans 13 amino acids.

The chain is built from TRBV6-5 and TRBJ2-7; D perhaps matches TRBD1 (6 bases). Per the germline V gene, CDR1 is MNHEY and CDR2 is SVGAGI. Trimming removed 6 bases at V and 4 bases at J, with 13 bases between. This CDR3 is 13 amino acids long. CDR3 DNA sequence: TGTGCCAGCAGCTCTGGCAGGGGTTACGAGCAGTACTTC. It codes for CASSSGRGYEQYF.

The V gene is TRBV11-3, the J gene TRBJ2-1; D may match TRBD1 or TRBD2 (7 bases each). Germline CDR1 and CDR2: SGHNT and YENEEA. This CDR3 comprises 14 residues. Between the trimmed V and J ends, which lost 5 bases and 9 bases, there was a span of 17 bases. The CDR3 DNA follows: TGTGCCAGCAGCGAACGCGACAGGGAGGGTGAGCAGTTCTTC. It yields the protein CASSERDREGEQFF.

This chain connects TRBV7-9 to TRBJ2-7; 7 bases match TRBD2. Germline V CDR1 and CDR2: SEHNR, FQNEAQ (reference sequence). The V segment lost 1 base and the J segment 6 bases; nucleotides outside the gene matches: 12. The CDR3 runs 16 residues. CDR3 nucleotides: TGTGCCAGCAGCTTAGGATTCGGGGCGTCTAGCGGCGAGCAGTACTTC. This translates into CASSLGFGASSGEQYF.

This chain connects TRBV7-9 to TRBJ2-1, with 7 bases aligning to TRBD1. CDR1 is SEHNR and CDR2 is FQNEAQ in the germline V gene (reference sequence). The junction had 4 bases not matched to a gene; V was cut back by 5 bases and J by 0 bases. The CDR3 is 15 residues long. The DNA of the CDR3 is TGTGCCAGCAGCAACCGGGACAGCTCCTACAATGAGCAGTTCTTC. It yields the protein CASSNRDSSYNEQFF.

J is TRBJ2-3 and V is TRBV15; 9 bases map to TRBD2. Germline assignment: CDR1 LNHNV and CDR2 YYDKDF (reference sequence). V shed 5 bases and J 4 bases; nucleotides not matched to a gene: 10. There are 16 residues in the CDR3. The CDR3 spells CATSGSLGLASDTQYF. As DNA, the CDR3 is TGTGCCACCAGCGGGAGTCTGGGACTAGCTTCAGATACGCAGTATTTT.

Regarding this clone: At the DNA level, this CDR3 is encoded by other sequences in the same sample as well. The chain uses TRBV27 and TRBJ2-1; 9 bases align to TRBD2. CDR1 is MNHEY, CDR2 SMNVEV, per germline (reference sequence). Trimming at V came to 3 bases and at J to 7 bases, leaving 4 bases not matched to a gene. CDR3 length equals 14 residues. CDR3 in amino acids: CASSLGSGSNEQFF. CDR3 nucleotide sequence: TGTGCCAGCAGTTTGGGTAGCGGGAGTAATGAGCAGTTCTTC.

This clone was observed once. This chain links TRBV6-6 with TRBJ2-3, with 9 bases matching TRBD2. V lost 2 bases and J lost 6; bases outside the gene matches: 9. This CDR3 comprises 16 residues. Germline V gene data show CDR1 as MNHNY and CDR2 as SVGAGI (reference sequence). CDR3 protein: CASSYEAGGPGDTQYF. Written as DNA, the CDR3 is TGTGCCAGCAGTTACGAGGCGGGAGGGCCCGGTGATACGCAGTATTTT.

The V and J genes are TRBV7-9 and TRBJ1-5; D is ambiguous. CDR1 and CDR2 (germline): SEHNR, FQNEAQ (reference sequence). The CDR3 consists of 14 residues. Deletions cut 1 base from V and 3 bases from J, with 7 bases between. The CDR3 coding sequence is TGTGCCAGCAGCTTAGGGACGAACAATCAGCCCCAGCATTTT. It yields the protein CASSLGTNNQPQHF.

This chain joins TRBV10-2 and TRBJ2-1; 7 nucleotides align to TRBD2. CDR1 and CDR2 from the germline V gene are WSHSY and SAAADI. The ends lost 0 bases at V and 3 bases at J; junction bases unmatched: 2. This CDR3 is built from 15 residues. In DNA, the CDR3 is TGCGCCAGCAGTGAGTCGGGCGGGAGCTACAATGAGCAGTTCTTC. Translated: CASSESGGSYNEQFF.

The chain combines TRBV21-1 with TRBJ2-7; the D segment call TRBD1 is taken from the table without a DNA check. TRBV21-1 is reported as a pseudogene. This CDR3 is built from 15 residues. The CDR3 DNA reads TGTGCCAGCAGTACTAAAACAGGCACCTCCTACGAGCAGTACTTC. This sequence encodes CASSTKTGTSYEQYF.

This chain uses TRBV6-1 with TRBJ1-5; D is possibly TRBD1 (6 bases). The V and J ends lost 2 bases and 7 bases respectively, with 12 bases between them. The CDR3 runs to 14 residues. The germline CDR1 and CDR2 sequences are MNHNS and SASEGT. The CDR3 is CASSERSGGQPQHF. In nucleotides, the CDR3 is TGTGCCAGCAGTGAAAGATCTGGGGGCCAGCCCCAGCATTTT.

J is TRBJ2-5 and V is TRBV11-2, with no clear D. The CDR3 length is 13 residues. With 3 bases removed from V and 2 bases from J, the gap between germline ends came to 7 bases. Germline-derived CDR1 and CDR2 are SGHAT and FQNNGV. In DNA form, the CDR3 reads TGTGCCAGCAGCTTCGCTAGACAAGAGACCCAGTACTTC. Residues: CASSFARQETQYF.

This chain uses TRBV7-9 with TRBJ1-1, with D possibly being TRBD1 (6 bases). The V gene lost 8 bases and the J gene lost 4 bases, with 8 bases spanning the gap. Germline loops: CDR1 SEHNR, CDR2 FQNEAQ (reference sequence). The CDR3 is made up of 11 amino acids. As DNA, the CDR3 is TGTGCCAGCGCAGGGGTCACTGAAGCTTTCTTT. This codes for CASAGVTEAFF.

This sequence joins TRBV7-8 and TRBJ1-4, with 7 positions matching TRBD1. The CDR3 runs to 16 residues. Germline assignment: CDR1 SGHVS and CDR2 FQNEAQ. Unmatched junction bases numbered 11, after V lost 2 bases and J lost 8 bases. This CDR3 is CASSLYGDRVDEKLFF. In nucleotides, the CDR3 is TGTGCCAGCAGCTTATATGGAGACAGGGTGGACGAAAAACTGTTTTTT.

This clone was counted a single time. CDR3: CASSQGANARETQYF. For the CDR3, the DNA is TGCGCCAGCAGCCAAGGGGCGAACGCGCGAGAGACCCAGTACTTC. The J gene is TRBJ2-5, the V gene TRBV4-3, with D hard to call. V lost 1 base and J 4 bases, leaving 13 bases between the germline ends. Germline assignment: CDR1 LGHNA and CDR2 YSLEER. CDR3 length: 15 residues.

The CDR3 loop is CASSQVGNQPQHF. Here the CDR3 DNA reads TGCGCCAGCAGCCAAGTCGGAAATCAGCCCCAGCATTTT. This chain uses TRBV4-1 with TRBJ1-5; D is unclear. The V gene's germline CDR1 is MGHRA and CDR2 YSYEKL. This CDR3 comprises 13 residues. V lost 1 base and J lost 4, with 5 bases in between.

V gene TRBV11-2 combines with J gene TRBJ2-1; TRBD2 aligns across 8 bases. The J segment lost 0 bases and the V segment lost 4 bases, leaving 14 bases of the junction unmatched. The length of the CDR3 is 19 residues. Per the germline V gene, CDR1 is SGHAT and CDR2 is FQNNGV. CDR3 sequence reads: CASSSKLIGRATSYNEQFF. In DNA, the CDR3 is TGTGCCAGCAGCTCTAAACTAATCGGGAGGGCAACCTCCTACAATGAGCAGTTCTTC.

The rearrangement joins TRBV5-1 to TRBJ1-1; D is uncertain. V lost 5 bases and J 1 base, leaving 9 bases between the germline ends. From germline, CDR1 is SGHRS and CDR2 YFSETQ. This CDR3 region has 13 residues. CDR3 nucleotide sequence: TGCGCCAGCAGTAGCTTGGCGAACACTGAAGCTTTCTTT. Amino acid sequence: CASSSLANTEAFF.